This T cell receptor beta chain was profiled in a study of T cell changes during pregnancy in multiple sclerosis. This table comes from immunoSEQ multiplex PCR, and its TCRdb copy is limited to in-frame clones, with some not included. Of fewer than 85,000 clones in the sample, more than 85% were seen once. Material: peripheral blood, obtained in the first trimester of pregnancy. This receptor was taken from a female donor in good health, enrolled as a control in a pregnancy study.

CDR3 region: CASSQDRDASGNTIYF. CDR3 bases: TGCGCCAGCAGCCAAGATCGGGATGCCTCGGGAAACACCATATATTTT. The V call is TRBV4-1, the J call TRBJ1-3; D is unclear. The length of the CDR3 is 16 residues. The germline CDR1 and CDR2 sequences are MGHRA and YSYEKL. With 0 bases removed from V and 4 bases from J, the gap between germline ends came to 13 bases.